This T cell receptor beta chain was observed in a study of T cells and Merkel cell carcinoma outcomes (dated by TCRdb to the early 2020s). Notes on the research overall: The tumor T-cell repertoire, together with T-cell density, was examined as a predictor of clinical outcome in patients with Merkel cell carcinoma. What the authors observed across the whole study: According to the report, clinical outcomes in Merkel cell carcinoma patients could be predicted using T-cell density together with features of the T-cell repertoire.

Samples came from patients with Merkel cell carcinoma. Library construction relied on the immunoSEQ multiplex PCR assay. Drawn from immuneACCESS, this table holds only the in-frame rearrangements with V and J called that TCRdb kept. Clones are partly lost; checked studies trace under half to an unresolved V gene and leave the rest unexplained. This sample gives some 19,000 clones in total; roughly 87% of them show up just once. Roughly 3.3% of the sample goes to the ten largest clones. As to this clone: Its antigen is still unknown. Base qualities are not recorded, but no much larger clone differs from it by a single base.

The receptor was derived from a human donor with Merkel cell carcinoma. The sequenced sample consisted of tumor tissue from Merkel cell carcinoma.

The nucleotide sequence reads as follows: TGTGCCTCCGTGGGGGAGGCGGGACAGGGTAACGGCTACACCTTC. The translation is CASVGEAGQGNGYTF. The sequence is built from TRBV10-3 and TRBJ1-2; 9 central bases correspond to TRBD1. Inclusive of the bounding cysteine and phenylalanine, the CDR3 is 15 residues long. The DNA shown is the 45-base CDR3, in frame from base 1. As encoded in the germline V gene, CDR1 is ENHRY while CDR2 is SYGVKD. V is trimmed back by 11 bases and J by 8 bases, and the junction contains 18 bases that no gene match accounts for.